Listed here are 14 T cell receptor beta chains from one sample, sequenced in a study of tumor-infiltrating lymphocytes in primary liver carcinoma. Researchers generated TCR beta cDNA from approximately 500 ng of total RNA, relying on a constant-region primer. ARM-PCR was slightly modified, and three nested multiplex PCR rounds with it gave rise to the TCR beta libraries. Use of TRBV1-TRBV30 forward primers with a C-beta reverse primer characterized the first two PCR rounds, which lasted nine to eleven cycles each. TCRdb processed the multiplex PCR reads anew with MiXCR; each CDR3 protein has one entry. The sample consists of approximately 330,000 distinct CDR3 sequences, less than 75% of them appearing once. Germline DNA was extracted alongside blood RNA, which was obtained from unsorted whole blood. The sequencing input was peripheral blood. Receptor source: a man in his forties with primary liver carcinoma and hepatitis B virus infection.

The V and J genes are TRBV11-2 and TRBJ2-5; TRBD2 agrees at 8 bases. Germline CDR1 and CDR2: SGHAT and FQNNGV. The CDR3 contains 15 residues. Losses at the gene ends were 6 bases for V and 2 bases for J; bases not matched to a gene: 8. CDR3 in amino acids: CASSLTSVEQETQYF. In nucleotides, the CDR3 is TGTGCCAGCAGTCTGACTAGCGTGGAACAAGAGACCCAGTACTTC.

The DNA of the CDR3 is TGTGCCAGCAGTTTATTTAGGCAGGGAAGCACTGGGGCCAACGTCCTGACTTTC. Its translation: CASSLFRQGSTGANVLTF. V is TRBV27 and J is TRBJ2-6; D is possibly TRBD1 (5 bases). The CDR3 has 18 residues. In germline, CDR1 is MNHEY, CDR2 SMNVEV (reference sequence). V was clipped by 1 base and J by 2 bases, with 15 bases between them.

Many counts were recorded for this clonotype. The gene calls are TRBV14 and TRBJ1-1, with D tentatively TRBD1 (5 bases). V was trimmed by 4 bases and J by 0 bases, leaving 9 bases between them. The CDR3 runs to 14 residues. Germline-derived CDR1 and CDR2 are SGHDN and FVKESK. In DNA form, the CDR3 reads TGTGCCAGCAGCCTTCAGGGCATGAACACTGAAGCTTTCTTT. Protein product: CASSLQGMNTEAFF.

Notes on this clonotype: Since no conserved phenylalanine or tryptophan closes the CDR3, a read error is the likely cause. The chain employs TRBV12-3 or TRBV12-4 and TRBJ1-1; D possibly corresponds to TRBD1 (5 bases). The CDR3 contains 15 residues. The V end was cut by 6 bases, the J end by 0 bases, with 14 bases between. CDR3 amino acids: CASRVGDRLNTEAFS. CDR3 coding DNA: TGTGCCAGCAGGGTGGGGGATAGGCTGAACACTGAAGCTTTCTCT.

A word on this clonotype: This CDR3 fails to terminate in the conserved phenylalanine or tryptophan, so it likely reflects a read error. The V and J genes are TRBV11-3 and TRBJ2-3; D is unclear. Between the trimmed V and J ends, which lost 7 bases and 3 bases, there was a span of 11 bases. The CDR3 runs 13 residues. The V gene's germline CDR1 is SGHNT and CDR2 YENEEA. The CDR3 reads CASIPDDTDTQYS. As DNA, the CDR3 is TGTGCCAGCATCCCGGACGATACAGATACGCAGTATTCT.

As DNA, the CDR3 is TGTGCCAACAGCCGGCAGGGTTCTAACTATGGCTACACCTTC. It translates to CANSRQGSNYGYTF. The V call is TRBV28, the J call TRBJ1-2; D is possibly TRBD1 (5 bases). Germline assignment: CDR1 MDHEN and CDR2 SYDVKM. This CDR3 contains 14 residues. V was pared by 10 bases and J by 0 bases, with 15 bases between.

Comments on this clonotype: This CDR3 fails to terminate in the conserved phenylalanine or tryptophan, so it likely reflects a read error. The V gene is TRBV6-5, the J gene TRBJ1-1; D may be TRBD1 (5 bases). V dropped 4 bases and J dropped 1 base, with 16 bases sitting between them. The CDR3 sequence is 16 residues long. The V gene's germline CDR1 is MNHEY and CDR2 SVGAGI. The chain's CDR3 is CASSSESSGTNTEAFL. As DNA, the CDR3 is TGTGCCAGCAGTTCTGAGTCATCGGGGACGAACACTGAAGCTTTCCTA.

This clonotype was picked up many times. The chain combines TRBV6-5 with TRBJ2-5, with TRBD1 matching over 7 bases. The CDR3 is made up of 14 amino acids. CDR1 MNHEY and CDR2 SVGAGI come from the germline V gene. The J segment lost 4 bases and the V segment lost 11 bases, leaving 13 bases of the junction unmatched. CDR3 in amino acids: CASKPGQTRETQYF. The CDR3 bases are TGTGCCTCGAAGCCGGGACAGACAAGAGAGACCCAGTACTTC.

This clonotype showed up many times. This chain connects TRBV6-6 to TRBJ1-6, with unresolved D. CDR3 size: 11 residues. Germline CDR1 reads MNHNY; CDR2 reads SVGAGI (reference sequence). Trimming cost V 2 bases and J 14 bases, with 7 bases left between them. In nucleotides, the CDR3 is TGTGCCAGCAGTTACGGGAGGTCCCTCCACTTT. This translates into CASSYGRSLHF.

This chain links TRBV28 with TRBJ2-7; TRBD1 agrees at 10 bases. CDR1 and CDR2 from the germline V gene are MDHEN and SYDVKM. The CDR3 is 16 residues long. V was pared by 6 bases and J by 2 bases, with 10 bases of the junction left unmatched. CDR3 DNA sequence: TGTGCCAGCAGCCCCACGCGTGGGACAGGGGCCTACGAGCAGTACTTC. Amino acids: CASSPTRGTGAYEQYF.

Points on this clonotype: Mismatch with germline at one junction end may stem from a read error. The rearrangement links TRBV11-2 to TRBJ2-5, with D possibly TRBD2 on 5 matching bases. The CDR3 totals 16 residues. The germline CDR1 and CDR2 sequences are SGHAT and FQNNGV. The CDR3 nucleotides are TGTGCCAGCAGCTTAGAGAGGGCTAGCCGGCAAGAGATCCAGTACTTC. Amino acid sequence: CASSLERASRQEIQYF.

This clonotype has a count of ten or more. This chain uses TRBV12-3 or TRBV12-4 with TRBJ1-2; D unresolved. V lost 6 bases and J lost 3, with 11 bases in between. This CDR3 spans 13 amino acids. CDR3 region: CASSPEVHYGYTF. In nucleotides, the CDR3 is TGTGCCAGCAGCCCGGAAGTACACTATGGCTACACCTTC.

As concerns this clonotype: A read error may explain this, as a much larger clone is one base away. The chain employs TRBV12-3 or TRBV12-4 and TRBJ2-5, with TRBD2 matching 11 bases. CDR3 length equals 15 residues. CDR3 bases: TGTGCCAGCGGAAGCCTAGCGGGAGGCGAAGAGAGCCAGTACTTC. Its protein product is CASGSLAGGEESQYF.

Of note for this clonotype: At one end the junction does not follow the germline gene, possibly because of a read error. The V call is TRBV29-1, the J call TRBJ2-1, with TRBD2 as a possible D gene (5 bases). The CDR3 extends over 13 amino acids. Germline values: CDR1 SQVTM, CDR2 ANQGSEA. CDR3 DNA: TGCAACGCCGCGCTTGACTATTACAACGAGCAGTTCTTC. As protein: CNAALDYYNEQFF.